This T cell receptor (beta chain) comes out of a study of T cells expressing NK-cell markers. Study information: Seven of the eight sequenced donors were classified as HCMV-seropositive, and one was classified as seronegative. General study results and limits: These same clonotypes (in several donors) also led the CD3+CD56-NKG2C+ fraction. Dominant NKG2C+ clonotypes in roughly 6 donors made up roughly 1.0-7.0% of CD8+ T cells.

From germline, CDR1 is DFQATT and CDR2 SNEGSKA (reference sequence). The CDR3 is 14 amino acids. Comments on this clonotype: Its specificity is not known.

Production of TCR beta cDNA relied on 5'RACE template switching with UMIs. TCRdb reanalyzed the 5' RACE reads, giving one entry per CDR3 protein sequence and no DNA. This sample's table has fewer than 200,000 distinct CDR3 sequences. Input material: blood T cells: a sorted CD56 or NKG2C T cell subset, CD4+ or CD8+ T cells, or bulk PBMC T cells (not recorded which). V gene TRBV20-1 combines with J gene TRBJ2-3; TCRdb designates TRBD2, a call that cannot be tested without DNA. The TCR was taken from a woman aged 18-70 years in good health. This chain's CDR3 is CSAGRGGGGDTQYF.